This T cell receptor (beta chain) was sequenced in a study of OX40 agonist ivuxolimab in advanced cancers. The CDR3 is made up of 15 amino acids. Germline CDR1 reads SNHLY; CDR2 reads FYNNEI. V lost 7 bases and J lost 5, with 20 bases in between. Only in-frame clones appear in the TCRdb table, and some are missing; sequencing was by immunoSEQ multiplex PCR. The table lists about 24,000 clones, roughly 85% of them singletons. The TCR originated in an adult with an advanced solid tumor such as melanoma, head and neck, liver or kidney cancer. The genes are TRBV2 and TRBJ1-2; D unresolved. The sequencing here drew on CD4+ or CD8+ T cells sorted from blood, taken in a trial of the OX40 agonist ivuxolimab. CDR3 protein: CASKEATRKKYGYTF. Here the CDR3 DNA reads TGTGCCAGCAAGGAGGCGACAAGGAAAAAATATGGCTACACCTTC.